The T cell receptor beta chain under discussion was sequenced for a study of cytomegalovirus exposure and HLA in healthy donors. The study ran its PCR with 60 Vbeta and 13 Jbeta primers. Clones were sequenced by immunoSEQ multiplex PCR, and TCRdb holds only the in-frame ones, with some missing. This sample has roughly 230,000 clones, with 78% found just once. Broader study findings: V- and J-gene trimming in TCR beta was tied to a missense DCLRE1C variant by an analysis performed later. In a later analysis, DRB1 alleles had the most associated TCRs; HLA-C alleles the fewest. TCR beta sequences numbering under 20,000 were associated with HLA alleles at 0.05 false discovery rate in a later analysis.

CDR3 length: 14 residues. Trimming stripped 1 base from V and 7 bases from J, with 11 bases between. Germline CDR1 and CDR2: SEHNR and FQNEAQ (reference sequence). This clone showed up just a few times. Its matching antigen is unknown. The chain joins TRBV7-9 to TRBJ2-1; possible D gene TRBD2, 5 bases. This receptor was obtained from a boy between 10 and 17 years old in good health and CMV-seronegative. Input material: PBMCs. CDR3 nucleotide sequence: TGTGCCAGCAGCTTAGGAGGGATGGTAAATGAGCAGTTCTTC. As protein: CASSLGGMVNEQFF.